One and the same sample provided the 2 T cell receptor beta chains below, sequenced in a study of T cell responses to AZD1222 COVID-19 vaccine. The assay was immunoSEQ multiplex PCR, and TCRdb's table has in-frame clones only and misses some. The table lists 120,000 or so clones, around nine tenths of them singletons, with just over 7% in the top ten. This specimen consisted of peripheral blood, obtained on day 0 of AZD1222 vaccination. These receptors all come from an adult in good health.

The chain links TRBV5-1 to TRBJ1-4, with D perhaps matching TRBD1 (6 bases). Germline CDR1 SGHRS, CDR2 YFSETQ. V was cut by 0 bases and J by 6 bases, with 12 bases left in between. The length of the CDR3 is 15 residues. The CDR3 DNA follows: TGCGCCAGCAGCTTGGCCCCGGGGGGCGATGAAAAACTGTTTTTT. Its protein is CASSLAPGGDEKLFF.

This clone was observed once. The V gene is TRBV3-1 (or the pseudogene TRBV3-2), the J gene TRBJ1-2; D may be TRBD1 (5 bases). Germline V gene data show CDR1 as LGHDT and CDR2 as YNNKEL (reference sequence). The CDR3 is made up of 13 amino acids. V lost 0 bases and J 3 bases, leaving 5 bases between the germline ends. The CDR3, as DNA: TGTGCCAGCAGCCAAGAGGGGCACTATGGCTACACCTTC. It translates to CASSQEGHYGYTF.